This entry concerns a single T cell receptor (beta chain). The record originates from a study of cytomegalovirus exposure and HLA in healthy donors. The CDR3 spans 13 residues. Germline-derived CDR1 and CDR2 are SGHRS and YFSETQ. Trimming removed 4 bases from V and 15 bases from J; junction bases left unmatched: 6. The primer mix had 60 Vbeta and 13 Jbeta primers. TCRdb keeps only in-frame clones here, not all; method: immunoSEQ multiplex PCR. The profile shows about 99,000 clones, approximately 80% of them singletons. The origin of this receptor is a woman between 18 and 29 years old in good health and CMV-seropositive. Sequenced input: PBMCs. This chain uses TRBV5-1 with TRBJ2-1; 14 bases agree with TRBD2. DNA of the CDR3: TGCGCCAGCAGCACCGGGACTAGCGGGAGCCTGTTCTTC. It yields the protein CASSTGTSGSLFF.